Listed here is a single T cell receptor (beta chain). The antigen is unknown. This sample stems from a study of T cell responses to AZD1222 COVID-19 vaccine. The study's findings and limits: Receipt of two AZD1222 doses was followed by a rise in Spike-specific TCR breadth and depth. Scientists sampled the repertoires only once the peak T cell response had passed. A mostly white British donor set with more females was recruited, and clonal diversity was possibly underestimated.

The ends lost 2 bases at V and 2 bases at J; junction bases unmatched: 6. Germline V gene data show CDR1 as KGHSH and CDR2 as LQKENI. The CDR3 loop spans 15 amino acids. Assay used: immunoSEQ multiplex PCR; TCRdb lists only in-frame clones, some missing. The sample gives roughly 120,000 clones, roughly 87% of which show up once; around 7.5% is in the top ten. This receptor was taken from an adult in good health. V gene TRBV18 combines with J gene TRBJ2-7; 7 nucleotides match TRBD2. The specimen was peripheral blood, collected on day 0 of AZD1222 vaccination. The CDR3 spells CASSPEIGRTYEQYF. CDR3 bases: TGTGCCAGCTCACCAGAGATCGGGAGGACCTACGAGCAGTACTTC.